This T cell receptor beta chain was profiled in a study of human CD8 memory T cell subsets. About this clonotype: Its matching antigen is unknown.

General observations from the study: Both stem-like subsets shared clonotypes with effector memory cells. However, the stem-like memory and precursor exhausted T cell repertoires overlapped with each other only minimally.

Germline CDR1 DFQATT, CDR2 SNEGSKA (reference sequence). CDR3 length: 15 amino acids. The TCR beta sequencing libraries came from UMI-labeled 5' RACE. TCRdb re-analyzed the 5' RACE reads; it lists each CDR3 protein once, without DNA. Listed are about 4,800 distinct CDR3 sequences; under 30% falls within the top ten. Specimen: CD8+ effector memory T cells (TEM) sorted from PBMCs. The subset: effector memory CD8 T cells, CCR7- CD45RO+ CD95+. The origin of this receptor is a human donor in good health. The chain joins TRBV20-1 to TRBJ2-1. CDR3 residues: CSARDIEGEDNEQFF.